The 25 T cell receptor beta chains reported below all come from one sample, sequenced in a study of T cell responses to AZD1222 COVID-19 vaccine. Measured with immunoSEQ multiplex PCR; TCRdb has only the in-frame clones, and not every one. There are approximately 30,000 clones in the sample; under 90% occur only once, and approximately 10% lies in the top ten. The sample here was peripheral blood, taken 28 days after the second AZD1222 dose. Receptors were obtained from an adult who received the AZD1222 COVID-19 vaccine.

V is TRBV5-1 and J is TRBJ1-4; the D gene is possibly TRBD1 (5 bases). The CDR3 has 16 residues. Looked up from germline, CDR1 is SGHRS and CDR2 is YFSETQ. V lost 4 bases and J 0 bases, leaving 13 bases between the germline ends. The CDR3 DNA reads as TGCGCCAGCAGCCCGCGGGGCAGCACAACTAATGAAAAACTGTTTTTT. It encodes CASSPRGSTTNEKLFF. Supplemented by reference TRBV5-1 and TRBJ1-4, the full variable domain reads KAGVTQTPRYLIKTRGQQVTLSCSPISGHRSVSWYQQTPGQGLQFLFEYFSETQRNKGNFPGRFSGRQFSNSRSEMNVSTLELGDSALYLCASSPRGSTTNEKLFFGSGTQLSVL.

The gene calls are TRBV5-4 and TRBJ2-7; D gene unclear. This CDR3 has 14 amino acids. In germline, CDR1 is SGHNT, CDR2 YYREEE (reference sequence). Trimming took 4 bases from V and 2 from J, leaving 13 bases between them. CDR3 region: CASSLQLRAYEQYF. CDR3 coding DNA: TGTGCCAGCAGCCTACAACTGCGCGCCTACGAGCAGTACTTC.

CDR3 coding DNA: TGTGCCAGTAGTTCGGGACAGTTCAATCAGCCCCAGCATTTT. It yields the protein CASSSGQFNQPQHF. The chain combines TRBV19 with TRBJ1-5, with 7 bases identical to TRBD1. V gave up 5 bases and J gave up 3 bases; unmatched junction bases: 4. Looked up from germline, CDR1 is LNHDA and CDR2 is SQIVND (reference sequence). CDR3 length: 14 amino acids.

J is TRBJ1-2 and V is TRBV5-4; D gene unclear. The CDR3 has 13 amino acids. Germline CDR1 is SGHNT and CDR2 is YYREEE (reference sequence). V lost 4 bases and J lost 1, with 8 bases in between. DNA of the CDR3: TGTGCCAGCAGCGAGAGGGTTAACTATGGCTACACCTTC. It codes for CASSERVNYGYTF.

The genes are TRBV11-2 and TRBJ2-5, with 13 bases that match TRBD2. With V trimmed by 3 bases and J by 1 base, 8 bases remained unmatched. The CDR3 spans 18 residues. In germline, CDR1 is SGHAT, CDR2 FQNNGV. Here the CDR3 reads CASSLGLAGRTGQETQYF. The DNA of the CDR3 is TGTGCCAGCAGCTTGGGACTAGCGGGGCGAACCGGCCAAGAGACCCAGTACTTC.

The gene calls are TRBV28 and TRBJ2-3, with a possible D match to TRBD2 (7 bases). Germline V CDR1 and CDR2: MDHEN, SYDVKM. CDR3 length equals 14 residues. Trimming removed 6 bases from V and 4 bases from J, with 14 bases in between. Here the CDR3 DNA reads TGTGCCAGCAGAAGGGGGGGAGATGCAGATACGCAGTATTTT. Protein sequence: CASRRGGDADTQYF.

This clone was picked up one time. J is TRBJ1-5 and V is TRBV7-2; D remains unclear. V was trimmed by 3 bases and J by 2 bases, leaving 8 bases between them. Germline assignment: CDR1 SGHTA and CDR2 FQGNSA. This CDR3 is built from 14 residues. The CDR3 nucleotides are TGTGCCAGCAGCTTGACATTCGGCAATCAGCCCCAGCATTTT. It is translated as CASSLTFGNQPQHF.

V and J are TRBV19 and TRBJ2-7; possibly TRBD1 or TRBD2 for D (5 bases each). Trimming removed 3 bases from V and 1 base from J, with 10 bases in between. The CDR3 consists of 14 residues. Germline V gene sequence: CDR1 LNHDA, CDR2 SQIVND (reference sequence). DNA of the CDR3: TGTGCCAGTAGTATTTCGGGACCGTCCTACGAGCAGTACTTC. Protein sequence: CASSISGPSYEQYF.

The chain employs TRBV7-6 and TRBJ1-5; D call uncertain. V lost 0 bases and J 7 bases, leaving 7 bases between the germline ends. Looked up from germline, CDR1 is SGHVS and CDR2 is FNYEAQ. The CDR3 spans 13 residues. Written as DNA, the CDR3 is TGTGCCAGCAGCTTAGCGCATGGCCAGCCCCAGCATTTT. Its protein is CASSLAHGQPQHF.

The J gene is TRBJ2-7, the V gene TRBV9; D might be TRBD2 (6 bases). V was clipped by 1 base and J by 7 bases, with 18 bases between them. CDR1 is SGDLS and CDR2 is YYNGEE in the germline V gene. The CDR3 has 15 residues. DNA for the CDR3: TGTGCCAGCAGCGTAACGGGGGTTTCGTCTGGTGAGCAGTACTTC. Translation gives CASSVTGVSSGEQYF.

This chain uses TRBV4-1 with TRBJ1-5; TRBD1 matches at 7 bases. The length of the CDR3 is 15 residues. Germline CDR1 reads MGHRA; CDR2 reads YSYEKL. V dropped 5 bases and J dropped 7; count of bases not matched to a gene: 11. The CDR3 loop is CASSVSLQGRQPQHF. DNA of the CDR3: TGCGCCAGCAGCGTCAGTTTACAGGGGAGACAGCCCCAGCATTTT.

The CDR3 region has the DNA TGTGCCAGCTCACCTCAGATGAACACTGAAGCTTTCTTT. This sequence encodes CASSPQMNTEAFF. The chain combines TRBV18 with TRBJ1-1; no clear D gene. CDR1 and CDR2 from the germline V gene are KGHSH and LQKENI. V was cut by 3 bases and J by 0 bases, with 5 bases left in between. The CDR3 consists of 13 residues.

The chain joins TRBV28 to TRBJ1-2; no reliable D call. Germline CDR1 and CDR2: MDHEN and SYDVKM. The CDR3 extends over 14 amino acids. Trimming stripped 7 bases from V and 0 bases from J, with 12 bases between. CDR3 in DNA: TGTGCCAGCAATAGTCCGAGCCCTAACTATGGCTACACCTTC. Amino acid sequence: CASNSPSPNYGYTF.

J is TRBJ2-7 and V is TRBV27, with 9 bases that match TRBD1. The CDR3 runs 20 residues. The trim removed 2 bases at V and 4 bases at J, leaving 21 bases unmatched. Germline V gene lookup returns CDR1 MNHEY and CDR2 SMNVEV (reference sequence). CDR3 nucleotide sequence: TGTGCCAGCAGTTTACACCGGGCATGGTCGGGACAGGGATCCCAGTACGAGCAGTACTTC. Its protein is CASSLHRAWSGQGSQYEQYF.

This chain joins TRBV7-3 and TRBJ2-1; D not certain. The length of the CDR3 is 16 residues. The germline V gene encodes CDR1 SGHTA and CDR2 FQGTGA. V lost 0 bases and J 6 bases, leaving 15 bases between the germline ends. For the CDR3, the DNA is TGTGCCAGCAGCTTAACCCCGGGTAATATCCGCAATGAGCAGTTCTTC. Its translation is CASSLTPGNIRNEQFF.

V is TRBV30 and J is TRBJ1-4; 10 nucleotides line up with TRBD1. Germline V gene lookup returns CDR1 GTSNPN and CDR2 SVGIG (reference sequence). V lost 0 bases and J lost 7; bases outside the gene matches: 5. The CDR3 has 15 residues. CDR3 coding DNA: TGTGCCTGGAGTGTTCAGGGACAGGGGATTGAAAAACTGTTTTTT. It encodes CAWSVQGQGIEKLFF.

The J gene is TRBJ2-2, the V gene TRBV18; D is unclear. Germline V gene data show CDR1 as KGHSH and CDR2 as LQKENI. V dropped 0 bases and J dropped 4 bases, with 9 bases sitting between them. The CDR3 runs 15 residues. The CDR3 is CASSPPARPTGELFF. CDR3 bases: TGTGCCAGCTCACCACCGGCAAGACCCACCGGGGAGCTGTTTTTT. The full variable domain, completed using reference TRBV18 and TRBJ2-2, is NAGVMQNPRHLVRRRGQEARLRCSPMKGHSHVYWYRQLPEEGLKFMVYLQKENIIDESGMPKERFSAEFPKEGPSILRIQQVVRGDSAAYFCASSPPARPTGELFFGEGSRLTVL.

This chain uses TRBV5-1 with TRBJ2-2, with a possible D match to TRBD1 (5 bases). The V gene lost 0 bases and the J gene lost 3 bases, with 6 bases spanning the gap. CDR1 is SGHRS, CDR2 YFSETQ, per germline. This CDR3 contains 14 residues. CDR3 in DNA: TGCGCCAGCAGCTTGGGGACATACACCGGGGAGCTGTTTTTT. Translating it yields CASSLGTYTGELFF. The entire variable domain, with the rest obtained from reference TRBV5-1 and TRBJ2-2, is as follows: KAGVTQTPRYLIKTRGQQVTLSCSPISGHRSVSWYQQTPGQGLQFLFEYFSETQRNKGNFPGRFSGRQFSNSRSEMNVSTLELGDSALYLCASSLGTYTGELFFGEGSRLTVL.

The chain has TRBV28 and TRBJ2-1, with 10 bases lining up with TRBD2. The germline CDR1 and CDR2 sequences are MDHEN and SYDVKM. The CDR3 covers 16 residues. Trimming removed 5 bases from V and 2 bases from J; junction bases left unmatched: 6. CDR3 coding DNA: TGTGCCAGCAGTCCCCAAACTAGCGGGGCCTACAATGAGCAGTTCTTC. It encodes CASSPQTSGAYNEQFF.

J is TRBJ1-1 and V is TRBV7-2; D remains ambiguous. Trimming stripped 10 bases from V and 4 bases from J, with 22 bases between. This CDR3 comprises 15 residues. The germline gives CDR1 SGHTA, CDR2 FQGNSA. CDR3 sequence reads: CATIMPGVRSTEAFF. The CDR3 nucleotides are TGTGCCACCATCATGCCGGGAGTTCGAAGCACTGAAGCTTTCTTT.

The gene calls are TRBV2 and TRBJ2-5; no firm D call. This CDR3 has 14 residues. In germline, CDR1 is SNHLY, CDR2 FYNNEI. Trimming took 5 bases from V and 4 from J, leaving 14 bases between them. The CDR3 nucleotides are TGTGCCAGCAGTTTGACCGCCACTTTAGAGACCCAGTACTTC. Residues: CASSLTATLETQYF.

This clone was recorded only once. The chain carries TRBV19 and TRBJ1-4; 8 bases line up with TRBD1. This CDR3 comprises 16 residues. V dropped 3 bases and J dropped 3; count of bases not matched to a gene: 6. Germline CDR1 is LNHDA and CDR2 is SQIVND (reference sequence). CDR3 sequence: CASSIGQGIANEKLFF. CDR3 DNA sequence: TGTGCCAGTAGTATCGGACAGGGTATAGCTAATGAAAAACTGTTTTTT.

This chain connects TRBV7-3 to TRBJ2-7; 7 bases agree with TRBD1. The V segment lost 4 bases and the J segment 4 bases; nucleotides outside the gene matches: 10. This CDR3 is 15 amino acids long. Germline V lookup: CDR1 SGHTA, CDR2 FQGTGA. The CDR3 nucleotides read TGTGCCAGCAGCTGGAACGGACAGGCCGCGTACGAGCAGTACTTC. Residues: CASSWNGQAAYEQYF.

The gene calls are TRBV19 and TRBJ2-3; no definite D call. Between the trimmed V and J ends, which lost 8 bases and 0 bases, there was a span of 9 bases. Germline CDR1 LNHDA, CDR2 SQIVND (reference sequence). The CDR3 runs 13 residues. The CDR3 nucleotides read TGTGCCAGTCGACGGCCGAGCACAGATACGCAGTATTTT. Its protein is CASRRPSTDTQYF. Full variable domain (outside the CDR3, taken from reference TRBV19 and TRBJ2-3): DGGITQSPKYLFRKEGQNVTLSCEQNLNHDAMYWYRQDPGQGLRLIYYSQIVNDFQKGDIAEGYSVSREKKESFPLTVTSAQKNPTAFYLCASRRPSTDTQYFGPGTRLTVL.

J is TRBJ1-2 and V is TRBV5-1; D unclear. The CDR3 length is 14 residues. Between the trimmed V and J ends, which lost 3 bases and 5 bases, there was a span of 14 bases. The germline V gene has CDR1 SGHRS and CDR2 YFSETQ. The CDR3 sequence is CASSSLDGEYGYTF. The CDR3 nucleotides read TGCGCCAGCAGCTCTCTAGACGGCGAATATGGCTACACCTTC.